In its sample, the clone carrying this T cell receptor delta chain was seen a few times. The V end lost 3 bases, the J end lost 0 bases, and 26 bases lay between the germline ends. Germline CDR1 reads TSWWSYY; CDR2 reads QGS. The length of the CDR3 is 20 residues. TCRdb redid the clone calls on the RT-PCR reads with CATT. The sample has about 7,800 delta-chain clones, roughly 14% seen once; the top ten hold 4.5% to 7.5%. This sample was included in a study of gamma-delta T cells after stem cell transplantation. The J gene is TRDJ1, the V gene TRDV1, with a possible D match to TRDD3 (5 bases). The receptor was derived from a human donor. It is not recorded whose cells these are; they may come from a transplant donor. The sequencing sample was made of gamma-delta T cells. CDR3 sequence: CALGDRCDPWGPPYTDKLIF. Here the CDR3 DNA reads TGTGCTCTTGGGGATAGATGTGATCCTTGGGGACCCCCGTACACCGATAAACTCATCTTT.